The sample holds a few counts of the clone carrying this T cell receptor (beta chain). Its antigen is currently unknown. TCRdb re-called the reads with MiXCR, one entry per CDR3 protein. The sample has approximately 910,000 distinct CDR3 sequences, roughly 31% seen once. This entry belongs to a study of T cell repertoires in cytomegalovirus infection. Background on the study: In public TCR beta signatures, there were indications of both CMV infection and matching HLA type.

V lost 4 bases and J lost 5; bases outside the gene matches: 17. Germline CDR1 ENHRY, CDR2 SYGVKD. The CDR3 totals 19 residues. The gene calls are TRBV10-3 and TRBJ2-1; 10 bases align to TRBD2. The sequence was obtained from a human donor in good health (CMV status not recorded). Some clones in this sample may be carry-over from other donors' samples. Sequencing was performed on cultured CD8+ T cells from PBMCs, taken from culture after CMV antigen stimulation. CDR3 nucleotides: TGTGCCATCAGTGGGGGAGATTTTGGGACTAGCGAGTTCCACAATGAGCAGTTCTTC. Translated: CAISGGDFGTSEFHNEQFF.